This entry describes one TCR beta chain. The data derive from a study of T cell changes during pregnancy in multiple sclerosis. Trimming cost V 5 bases and J 0 bases, with 6 bases left between them. Germline V gene lookup returns CDR1 ENHRY and CDR2 SYGVKD. This CDR3 spans 13 amino acids. The method was immunoSEQ multiplex PCR; TCRdb's version includes in-frame clones alone and lacks a portion of them. The table has around 42,000 clones, about 92% seen once. Source: CD4+ T cells from peripheral blood mononuclear cells, taken in the third trimester of pregnancy. This sequence was found in a female donor with multiple sclerosis, enrolled in a pregnancy study. The chain joins TRBV10-3 to TRBJ2-3, with D maybe TRBD1 (5 bases). The CDR3 reads CAISPGSTDTQYF. The DNA for the CDR3 is TGTGCCATCAGTCCAGGGAGCACAGATACGCAGTATTTT.